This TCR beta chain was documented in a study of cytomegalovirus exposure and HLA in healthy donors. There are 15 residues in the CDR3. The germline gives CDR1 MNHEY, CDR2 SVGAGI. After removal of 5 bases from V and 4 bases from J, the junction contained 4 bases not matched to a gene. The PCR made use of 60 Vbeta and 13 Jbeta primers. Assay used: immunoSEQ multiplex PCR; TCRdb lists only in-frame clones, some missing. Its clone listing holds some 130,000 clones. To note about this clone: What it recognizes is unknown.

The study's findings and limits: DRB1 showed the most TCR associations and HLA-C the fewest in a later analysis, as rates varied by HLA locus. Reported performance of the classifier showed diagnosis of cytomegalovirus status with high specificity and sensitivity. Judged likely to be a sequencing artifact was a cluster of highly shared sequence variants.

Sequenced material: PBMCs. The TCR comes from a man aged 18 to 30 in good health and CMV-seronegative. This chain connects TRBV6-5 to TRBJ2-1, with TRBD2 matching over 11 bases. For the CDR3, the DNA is TGTGCCAGCAGTGCAACTAGCGGGGGATACAATGAGCAGTTCTTC. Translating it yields CASSATSGGYNEQFF.